The 14 T cell receptor beta chains reported below all come from one sample, sequenced in a study of tumor and adjacent non-tumor tissue in lung cancer. No cell sorting was done before RNA was extracted from the tissue. TCRbeta libraries were built with three rounds of nested PCR, modified from ARM-PCR. TCRdb ran MiXCR on the multiplex PCR reads and lists one entry per CDR3 protein. The sample holds about 200,000 distinct CDR3 sequences, about two thirds seen once. The sequenced sample was lung tumor tissue. The receptor source for this set is a man aged 55 to 69 with non-small cell lung cancer.

This clonotype appeared a single time. The chain employs TRBV20-1 and TRBJ2-3; D perhaps matches TRBD2 (6 bases). Germline-derived CDR1 and CDR2 are DFQATT and SNEGSKA (reference sequence). The length of the CDR3 is 15 residues. Trimming pared 6 bases from V and 9 bases from J, leaving 25 bases between. CDR3 nucleotide sequence: TGCAGTGCCTATTTCCCACTAGCTGGAGAATTAACGCAGTATTTT. It yields the protein CSAYFPLAGELTQYF.

As concerns this clonotype: A read error may account for a junction end that differs from germline. The chain combines TRBV6-1 with TRBJ1-5, with 9 bases fitting TRBD1. The length of the CDR3 is 16 residues. Germline V lookup: CDR1 MNHNS, CDR2 SASEGT. In nucleotides, the CDR3 is TGTGCCTGCAGAGCCCTGACAGGGGGTGGCAATCGGCCCCAGCATTTT. Translating gives CACRALTGGGNRPQHF.

As for this clonotype: One junction end does not reproduce the germline sequence, and a read error may be involved. The CDR3 is CPSSLYGAAFNEQFF. CDR3 bases: TGTCCCAGTAGCTTATACGGGGCGGCCTTCAATGAACAGTTCTTC. This chain uses TRBV11-3 with TRBJ2-1; D is possibly TRBD1 or TRBD2 (5 bases each). The CDR3 loop spans 15 amino acids. Germline CDR1 is SGHNT and CDR2 is YENEEA. Combining the CDR3 with reference TRBV11-3 and TRBJ2-1 gives the whole variable domain EAGVVQSPRYKIIEKKQPVAFWCNPISGHNTLYWYLQNLGQGPELLIRYENEEAVDDSQLPKDRFSAERLKGVDSTLKIQPAELGDSAVYLCPSSLYGAAFNEQFFGPGTRLTVL.

For this clonotype: This may be a read error, as it is one base from a much larger clone. CDR3 sequence: CASSRTSGSRKQYF. The CDR3 DNA is TGTGCCAGCAGCCGGACTAGCGGGAGTAGAAAGCAGTACTTC. This chain links TRBV6-5 with TRBJ2-7; 13 bases are a match to TRBD2. This CDR3 has 14 amino acids. Per the germline V gene, CDR1 is MNHEY and CDR2 is SVGAGI. The V and J ends lost 6 bases and 8 bases, in that order; junction bases with no gene match: 7.

Concerning this clonotype: Just one base apart from a much larger clone, this may be a read error. The gene calls are TRBV7-8 and TRBJ2-3; D possibly matches TRBD1 or TRBD2 (5 bases each). The CDR3 contains 15 residues. Germline CDR1 and CDR2: SGHVS and FQNEAQ. CDR3 sequence: CASSLPGPKEDTQFF. CDR3 nucleotide sequence: TGTGCCAGCAGCTTACCGGGACCCAAAGAGGATACGCAGTTTTTT.

Turning to this clonotype: Compared with germline, one end of the junction differs, possibly owing to a read error. The rearrangement joins TRBV11-2 to TRBJ2-7; 10 bases agree with TRBD1. The CDR3 has 15 amino acids. Germline V gene data show CDR1 as SGHAT and CDR2 as FQNNGV. The CDR3 sequence is CASSYPGQGIYEQYF. The CDR3 DNA reads TGTGCCAGTAGCTATCCGGGACAGGGGATCTACGAGCAGTACTTC. The full variable domain, completed using reference TRBV11-2 and TRBJ2-7, is EAGVAQSPRYKIIEKRQSVAFWCNPISGHATLYWYQQILGQGPKLLIQFQNNGVVDDSQLPKDRFSAERLKGVDSTLKIQPAKLEDSAVYLCASSYPGQGIYEQYFGPGTRLTVT.

Turning to this clonotype: This clone may be a read error of a much larger clone one base away. V gene TRBV20-1 combines with J gene TRBJ2-5; D gene uncertain. CDR1 and CDR2 (germline): DFQATT, SNEGSKA (reference sequence). This CDR3 spans 12 amino acids. Trimming pared 4 bases from V and 7 bases from J, leaving 13 bases between. CDR3 sequence (DNA): TGCAGTGCTAACCGGGTAGAAGGGACCCAGTACTTC. Translation gives CSANRVEGTQYF.

As for this clonotype: A read error may produce the germline difference seen at one junction end. The chain is built from TRBV20-1 and TRBJ2-7; TRBD2 matches 11 bases. This CDR3 region has 15 residues. CDR1 is DFQATT, CDR2 SNEGSKA, per germline (reference sequence). The CDR3 nucleotides read TGCAGTGCTCCGTCCGCGACTAGCGGGACCTACAAGCAGTACTTC. Translation: CSAPSATSGTYKQYF.

Details on this clonotype: Compared with germline, one end of the junction differs, possibly owing to a read error. This chain links TRBV12-3 or TRBV12-4 with TRBJ1-2, with D possibly matching TRBD1 (5 bases). CDR3 length equals 13 residues. CDR3 amino acids: CASSFSREDGYAF. The CDR3 nucleotides read TGTGCCAGCAGTTTCAGCAGGGAGGATGGCTACGCCTTC.

The table lists this clonotype with many counts. The chain is built from TRBV12-3 or TRBV12-4 and TRBJ2-1, with TRBD2 matching 11 bases. Germline trimming cut 6 bases from V and 4 bases from J; bases unmatched to any gene: 17. The CDR3 consists of 19 residues. The DNA of the CDR3 is TGTGCCAGCAGCCATGGACTAGCGGGCCCCGCCACTAGTTACAATGAGCAGTTCTTC. This translates into CASSHGLAGPATSYNEQFF.

On this clonotype: The junction and the germline gene differ at one end; a read error may be behind it. The chain couples TRBV5-6 to TRBJ1-1; 8 nucleotides match TRBD1. This CDR3 has 13 amino acids. Germline V lookup: CDR1 SGHDT, CDR2 YYEEEE. CDR3 loop: CANSRGQETEAFF. DNA of the CDR3: TGTGCCAACAGCCGGGGACAGGAAACTGAAGCTTTCTTT.

Regarding this clonotype: Compared with germline, one end of the junction differs, possibly owing to a read error. The V and J genes are TRBV20-1 and TRBJ2-7; D might be TRBD1 or TRBD2, each matching 5 bases. The CDR3 contains 15 residues. Germline V gene lookup returns CDR1 DFQATT and CDR2 SNEGSKA (reference sequence). The CDR3 sequence: CSTRGEKHSSNEQYF. CDR3 bases: TGCAGTACTAGAGGGGAGAAGCATAGCTCCAACGAGCAGTACTTC.

Of note for this clonotype: A clone one base away is much larger, so this may be a read error. This rearrangement joins TRBV5-1 to TRBJ2-5; 8 nucleotides agree with TRBD1. There are 14 residues in the CDR3. Germline values: CDR1 SGHRS, CDR2 YFSETQ. The chain's CDR3 is CANSLTGAKETQYF. CDR3 bases: TGCGCCAACAGCTTGACAGGGGCTAAAGAGACCCAGTACTTC.

This clonotype was counted ten times or more. The chain recombines TRBV20-1 with TRBJ2-7; TRBD1 or TRBD2 may be the D gene (6 bases each). CDR3 length: 13 residues. V dropped 4 bases and J dropped 3 bases, with 13 bases sitting between them. Germline V gene lookup returns CDR1 DFQATT and CDR2 SNEGSKA (reference sequence). The CDR3 region is CSAISGALYEQYF. CDR3 in DNA: TGCAGTGCTATCTCGGGGGCCCTCTACGAGCAGTACTTC.